A single sample gave rise to the 26 T cell receptor beta chains below, sequenced in a study of blood T cell repertoires in COVID-19. Method: immunoSEQ multiplex PCR; TCRdb's copy keeps in-frame clones and lacks some. This table has roughly 150,000 clones, roughly 84% appearing once. The sample taken for sequencing was PBMCs or T cells enriched from blood (not recorded which). Source of these receptors: a man aged 55 to 70 who had recovered from COVID-19.

The gene calls are TRBV5-8 and TRBJ2-7; D uncertain. The V gene lost 1 base and the J gene lost 5 bases, with 10 bases spanning the gap. The V gene's germline CDR1 is SGHTS and CDR2 YDEGEE. This CDR3 has 13 residues. The CDR3, as DNA: TGTGCCAGCAGCTTGAATGCCCGGGACGAGCAGTACTTC. Encoded protein: CASSLNARDEQYF.

This chain uses TRBV30 with TRBJ1-2, with a possible D match to TRBD1 (6 bases). The CDR3 consists of 13 residues. V lost 2 bases to trimming and J lost 3 bases, with 10 bases between them. Germline V gene lookup returns CDR1 GTSNPN and CDR2 SVGIG (reference sequence). The CDR3 reads CAWSLGADYGYTF. CDR3 in DNA: TGTGCCTGGAGTTTGGGGGCTGACTATGGCTACACCTTC.

This clone was observed a single time. The chain joins TRBV5-4 to TRBJ1-1, with 7 bases aligning to TRBD1. This CDR3 spans 18 amino acids. V shed 3 bases, J shed 6 bases, and the junction held 20 bases outside the gene matches. Germline loops: CDR1 SGHNT, CDR2 YYREEE (reference sequence). The CDR3: CASSSGDREKGRRAEAFF. DNA for the CDR3: TGTGCCAGCAGCTCCGGAGACAGGGAGAAGGGCAGGAGAGCTGAAGCTTTCTTT.

J is TRBJ1-2 and V is TRBV2; weak D call: TRBD1 (5 bases). Germline CDR1 reads SNHLY; CDR2 reads FYNNEI. The CDR3 runs to 15 residues. The germline V and J ends were trimmed by 3 bases and 0 bases, with 11 bases remaining between them. In DNA, the CDR3 is TGTGCCAGCAGTGAGGGGGGGTTAGCTAACTATGGCTACACCTTC. This sequence encodes CASSEGGLANYGYTF.

There are a few counts of this clone. J is TRBJ1-3 and V is TRBV11-2; tentatively, D is TRBD1 (6 bases). V was pared by 5 bases and J by 3 bases, with 14 bases between. Germline CDR1 reads SGHAT; CDR2 reads FQNNGV. The CDR3 totals 15 residues. The CDR3 sequence is CASSPGRTVGNTIYF. CDR3 in DNA: TGTGCCAGCAGCCCGGGGCGGACAGTTGGAAACACCATATATTTT.

The rearrangement joins TRBV6-1 to TRBJ2-2; 9 nucleotides agree with TRBD1. Trimming at V came to 1 base and at J to 5 bases, leaving 8 bases not matched to a gene. The CDR3 length is 17 residues. Germline CDR1 MNHNS, CDR2 SASEGT. As DNA, the CDR3 is TGTGCCAGCAGTGAAGGCCGAGGACAGGGGTGGACCGGGGAGCTGTTTTTT. Residues: CASSEGRGQGWTGELFF.

The rearrangement uses TRBV19 and TRBJ1-1; TRBD1 aligns across 9 bases. Trimming removed 7 bases from V and 3 bases from J; junction bases left unmatched: 12. The CDR3 covers 16 residues. Germline V gives CDR1 LNHDA, CDR2 SQIVND (reference sequence). The CDR3 spells CASITGQGEPDTEAFF. The CDR3 nucleotides read TGTGCCAGTATTACGGGACAGGGAGAACCGGACACTGAAGCTTTCTTT.

This chain connects TRBV29-1 to TRBJ2-5, with a possible D match to TRBD2 (6 bases). V lost 0 bases, J lost 7 bases, and 12 bases lay in between. The CDR3 extends over 13 amino acids. Looked up from germline, CDR1 is SQVTM and CDR2 is ANQGSEA. This chain's CDR3 is CSVEEGRAGTQYF. The CDR3 bases are TGCAGCGTTGAAGAGGGACGAGCGGGGACCCAGTACTTC.

The V call is TRBV19, the J call TRBJ2-7; D ambiguous. CDR1 is LNHDA and CDR2 is SQIVND in the germline V gene (reference sequence). The CDR3 extends over 11 amino acids. Trimming left V 3 bases short and J 7 bases short, with 7 bases between. CDR3 residues: CASSMEQEQYF. The CDR3 bases are TGTGCCAGTAGTATGGAGCAGGAGCAGTACTTC.

This rearrangement joins TRBV24-1 to TRBJ2-1, with 9 bases that match TRBD2. V shed 7 bases, J shed 6 bases, and the junction held 12 bases outside the gene matches. The CDR3 is made up of 16 amino acids. Germline V CDR1 and CDR2: KGHDR, SFDVKD. CDR3 nucleotide sequence: TGTGCCACCAGGGATAGCGGGAGTTCAGGCCCCAATGAGCAGTTCTTC. Amino acids: CATRDSGSSGPNEQFF.

The V call is TRBV2, the J call TRBJ1-2; TRBD1 matches at 10 bases. The trim removed 6 bases at V and 7 bases at J, leaving 2 bases unmatched. CDR3 size: 12 residues. Germline V lookup: CDR1 SNHLY, CDR2 FYNNEI. CDR3 DNA sequence: TGTGCCAGCAGGACAGGGGGCTTTGGCTACACCTTC. This encodes CASRTGGFGYTF.

The chain combines TRBV11-2 with TRBJ1-4; D is unresolved. This CDR3 region has 15 residues. Trimming removed 1 base from V and 4 bases from J, with 10 bases in between. The germline V gene has CDR1 SGHAT and CDR2 FQNNGV. The CDR3 region has the DNA TGTGCCAGCAGCTTAGGACCAGGTCTTAATGAAAAACTGTTTTTT. It translates to CASSLGPGLNEKLFF.

The rearrangement links TRBV6-5 to TRBJ2-3; 7 nucleotides agree with TRBD2. The germline V gene has CDR1 MNHEY and CDR2 SVGAGI. V gave up 6 bases and J gave up 0 bases; unmatched junction bases: 6. The CDR3 has 15 residues. The CDR3 coding sequence is TGTGCCAGCAGAGTAGGGACTACGAGCACAGATACGCAGTATTTT. Residues: CASRVGTTSTDTQYF.

The V and J genes are TRBV6-1 and TRBJ2-3; weak D call: TRBD1 (6 bases). Germline-derived CDR1 and CDR2 are MNHNS and SASEGT. V was trimmed by 1 base and J by 4 bases, leaving 12 bases between them. This CDR3 region has 15 residues. In nucleotides, the CDR3 is TGTGCCAGCAGTGAAGACAGGGCTCTCTCAGATACGCAGTATTTT. Amino acid sequence: CASSEDRALSDTQYF.

The chain has TRBV11-2 and TRBJ1-4, with D possibly being TRBD1 (6 bases). This CDR3 spans 14 amino acids. The ends were cut back, 0 bases at V and 8 bases at J, with 10 bases in the middle. Germline values: CDR1 SGHAT, CDR2 FQNNGV. CDR3 sequence reads: CASSLDRGREKLFF. The CDR3 DNA reads as TGTGCCAGCAGCTTAGACAGGGGCCGCGAAAAACTGTTTTTT.

Here the CDR3 DNA reads TGTGCCAGCAGTTTAGGAGACAGATTTCCCACCGGGGAGCTGTTTTTT. It specifies CASSLGDRFPTGELFF. V and J are TRBV28 and TRBJ2-2, with D perhaps matching TRBD1 (5 bases). V lost 2 bases, J lost 4 bases, and 14 bases lay in between. Germline V lookup: CDR1 MDHEN, CDR2 SYDVKM. The CDR3 loop spans 16 amino acids. The whole variable domain, remainder taken from reference TRBV28 and TRBJ2-2, is DVKVTQSSRYLVKRTGEKVFLECVQDMDHENMFWYRQDPGLGLRLIYFSYDVKMKEKGDIPEGYSVSREKKERFSLILESASTNQTSMYLCASSLGDRFPTGELFFGEGSRLTVL.

This clone was counted a few times. The V and J genes are TRBV3-1 (or the pseudogene TRBV3-2) and TRBJ2-3; 7 bases map to TRBD1. Germline CDR1 and CDR2: LGHDT and YNNKEL (reference sequence). The CDR3 loop spans 15 amino acids. The V and J ends lost 3 bases and 4 bases, in that order; junction bases with no gene match: 7. CDR3 nucleotides: TGTGCCAGCAGCCACCATAGGGGGCTGGCAGATACGCAGTATTTT. This codes for CASSHHRGLADTQYF.

The gene calls are TRBV5-1 and TRBJ1-1, with 12 bases aligning to TRBD1. Germline V lookup: CDR1 SGHRS, CDR2 YFSETQ. With 4 bases clipped from V and 5 bases from J, the junction kept 6 bases outside the gene matches. The CDR3 runs 15 residues. The CDR3 DNA reads TGCGCCAGCAGCGACGGGACAGGGGGCAGGACTGAAGCTTTCTTT. Protein product: CASSDGTGGRTEAFF. Combining the CDR3 with reference TRBV5-1 and TRBJ1-1 gives the whole variable domain KAGVTQTPRYLIKTRGQQVTLSCSPISGHRSVSWYQQTPGQGLQFLFEYFSETQRNKGNFPGRFSGRQFSNSRSEMNVSTLELGDSALYLCASSDGTGGRTEAFFGQGTRLTVV.

This clone was counted between two and nine times. V gene TRBV6-5 combines with J gene TRBJ2-7; 7 bases are a match to TRBD1. CDR3 length equals 16 residues. J lost 2 bases, V lost 0 bases, and 7 bases had no gene match. Germline V gives CDR1 MNHEY, CDR2 SVGAGI. CDR3 bases: TGTGCCAGCAGTTACTCGGTTGGCAGGGGGACCTACGAGCAGTACTTC. Translating gives CASSYSVGRGTYEQYF.

V gene TRBV11-2 combines with J gene TRBJ1-2, with D possibly matching TRBD1 (6 bases). Germline V gives CDR1 SGHAT, CDR2 FQNNGV. Trimming pared 3 bases from V and 6 bases from J, leaving 14 bases between. The CDR3 is 14 amino acids. CDR3 sequence (DNA): TGTGCCAGCAGCTTCCGGGACACCGAGAATGGCTACACCTTC. Translation: CASSFRDTENGYTF.

V and J are TRBV7-3 and TRBJ2-1; 7 positions match TRBD1. CDR3 length: 16 amino acids. Trimming cost V 1 base and J 9 bases; bases outside gene matches: 12. Per germline, CDR1 SGHTA and CDR2 FQGTGA. CDR3 in amino acids: CASSLIGQAFRGEQFF. The CDR3 DNA reads TGTGCCAGCAGCTTAATAGGACAGGCCTTTAGAGGTGAGCAGTTCTTC.

The V gene is TRBV7-9, the J gene TRBJ1-1; maybe TRBD1 (5 bases). This CDR3 is built from 14 residues. V was clipped by 3 bases and J by 1 base, with 9 bases between them. Per germline, CDR1 SEHNR and CDR2 FQNEAQ (reference sequence). The CDR3 here is CASSFGGGNTEAFF. CDR3 sequence (DNA): TGTGCCAGCAGCTTCGGCGGGGGGAACACTGAAGCTTTCTTT.

The rearrangement links TRBV15 to TRBJ2-1; 10 bases line up with TRBD2. The V segment lost 3 bases and the J segment 6 bases; nucleotides outside the gene matches: 5. From germline, CDR1 is LNHNV and CDR2 YYDKDF (reference sequence). There are 15 residues in the CDR3. The CDR3 nucleotides are TGTGCCACCAGCAGTAGCCGGACTAGCGGCAATGAGCAGTTCTTC. It specifies CATSSSRTSGNEQFF.

This clone was picked up one time. The chain joins TRBV3-1 (or the pseudogene TRBV3-2) to TRBJ1-2, with 8 bases identical to TRBD1. Losses at the gene ends were 1 base for V and 12 bases for J; bases not matched to a gene: 4. There are 12 residues in the CDR3. Germline loops: CDR1 LGHDT, CDR2 YNNKEL (reference sequence). The CDR3 coding sequence is TGTGCCAGCAGCCAAGTGGACAGGGCCAACACCTTC. This codes for CASSQVDRANTF.

The chain recombines TRBV5-5 with TRBJ2-3; TRBD2 might be the D (5 bases). Germline-derived CDR1 and CDR2 are SGHKS and YYEKEE (reference sequence). The CDR3 runs 13 residues. V was shortened by 2 bases and J by 6 bases, with 10 bases between the two germline ends. The DNA for the CDR3 is TGTGCCAGCAGCTTCGAGGGTGGCGATACGCAGTATTTT. Protein: CASSFEGGDTQYF. The whole variable domain, remainder taken from reference TRBV5-5 and TRBJ2-3, is DAGVTQSPTHLIKTRGQQVTLRCSPISGHKSVSWYQQVLGQGPQFIFQYYEKEERGRGNFPDRFSARQFPNYSSELNVNALLLGDSALYLCASSFEGGDTQYFGPGTRLTVL.

The V gene is TRBV14, the J gene TRBJ2-2; tentatively, D is TRBD2 (5 bases). The CDR3 is made up of 17 amino acids. Germline CDR1 is SGHDN and CDR2 is FVKESK. V was shortened by 0 bases and J by 6 bases, with 17 bases between the two germline ends. CDR3 DNA sequence: TGTGCCAGCAGCCAAGAAGTAGGAGGAACTACGGCCGGGGAGCTGTTTTTT. Its protein product is CASSQEVGGTTAGELFF.